The present entry profiles one T cell receptor beta chain with its context. How the authors handled the data: From reference gene primer amplification, estimates of nucleated cell counts were derived. Method: immunoSEQ multiplex PCR; TCRdb's copy keeps in-frame clones and lacks some. The V and J calls and clone size were taken over from that table, and D and trimming were inferred from the DNA. The data contain about 170,000 clones, about 88% of them seen just once; the ten biggest clones take up about 6.5%. This entry comes from a study of blood T cell repertoires in COVID-19. Study at large: Material from acute and convalescent COVID-19 was sourced from the United States, Italy and Spain. PBMCs, B-cell-depleted T cells, or T cells were the source of the cDNA or gDNA that made up the material.

V was pared by 5 bases and J by 7 bases, with 17 bases of the junction left unmatched. The germline gives CDR1 MNHEY, CDR2 SMNVEV (reference sequence). There are 17 residues in the CDR3. This chain uses TRBV27 with TRBJ1-5; 7 nucleotides align to TRBD1. The receptor was derived from an elderly woman in a cohort sampled during active or convalescent COVID-19. Sequenced: peripheral blood. The CDR3 loop reads CASSADPTGTRDQPQHF. CDR3 bases: TGTGCCAGCAGTGCCGACCCGACAGGGACTCGCGACCAGCCCCAGCATTTT.